A selection of T cell receptor beta chains follows, all from one sample in a study of T cells in Graves' hyperthyroidism and ophthalmopathy. TCRdb re-derived calls from the multiplex PCR reads in MiXCR, one entry per CDR3 protein. This sample yields about 400,000 distinct CDR3 sequences, of which just under 15% are seen a single time; over 25% belongs to the top ten. The specimen was blood. These receptors all stem from a woman younger than 45 with Graves' hyperthyroidism. Both conserved end residues are part of each CDR3. Fields, in order: D gene, V gene, clone size, J gene, CDR3 DNA, CDR3 protein. A D gene is named only where the DNA matches it firmly. Rows give clone size only sometimes, using once, few, many, or a class for an expanded clone.

>TRBD1|TRBV28|-|TRBJ2-6
TGTGCCAGCAGTCGTGAGGACAGGGCTTATGGGGCCAACGTCCTGACTTTC
CASSREDRAYGANVLTF
>-|TRBV20-1|few|TRBJ1-5
TGCAGTGCTCCCAGGGATGCCGACCAGCCCCAGCATTTT
CSAPRDADQPQHF
>-|TRBV20-1|-|TRBJ2-2
TGCAGTGCTGGGGACGAGGAGCTGTTTTTT
CSAGDEELFF
>TRBD2|TRBV30|-|TRBJ2-3
TGTGCCTGGAGTGGTGCGACTAGCAGGTCGGAAGATACGCAGTATTTT
CAWSGATSRSEDTQYF
>-|TRBV25-1|many|TRBJ2-5
TGTGCCAGCAGTGGGTCTACCCTCCTGTACCAAGAGACCCAGTACTTC
CASSGSTLLYQETQYF
>-|TRBV7-9|few|TRBJ1-2
TGTGCCAGCAGTCCCGCCAGTACTAACTATGGCTACACCTTC
CASSPASTNYGYTF
>-|TRBV28|medium-sized|TRBJ2-2
TGTGCCAGCAGTCTAGAGTGGGTAGGGGATCACGGGGAGCTGTTTTTT
CASSLEWVGDHGELFF
>TRBD2|TRBV29-1|-|TRBJ2-1
TGCAGTGCATTGGGGGGGAGCTCCTACAATGAGCAGTTCTTC
CSALGGSSYNEQFF
>TRBD1|TRBV7-8|many|TRBJ2-7
TGTGCCAGCAGCTCGAACAGGGGTTACGAGCAGTACTTC
CASSSNRGYEQYF
>-|TRBV2|many|TRBJ1-1
TGTGCCAGCAGTGATGGTCCCGCCGAAGCTTTCTTT
CASSDGPAEAFF
>-|TRBV12-3/TRBV12-4|many|TRBJ1-5
TGTGCCAGCAGTTTAGCTCTTTTGGGTACGCCCGGAGGGCCCCAGCATTTT
CASSLALLGTPGGPQHF
>-|TRBV28|many|TRBJ1-2
TGTGCCAGCAGTTTATTCGACAGTCGCAAAAACTATGGCTACACCTTC
CASSLFDSRKNYGYTF
>TRBD1|TRBV20-1|-|TRBJ1-1
TGCAGTGCCAATCAGGGGGCGGCCACTGAAGCTTTCTTT
CSANQGAATEAFF
>-|TRBV6-1|-|TRBJ2-3
TGTGCCAGCAGGACTTTTACAGATACGCAGTATTTT
CASRTFTDTQYF
>-|TRBV7-9|few|TRBJ2-5
TGTGCCGGAACTATACAAGAGACCCAGTACTTC
CAGTIQETQYF
>-|TRBV5-1|many|TRBJ2-1
TGCGCTAACCCGAGGGAAAGCTCCTACAATGAGCAGTTCTTC
CANPRESSYNEQFF
>-|TRBV7-9|-|TRBJ1-1
TGTGCCAGCAGTCACCAGATGGAAGCTTTCTTT
CASSHQMEAFF
>TRBD2|TRBV5-1|few|TRBJ2-5
TGCGCCAGCAGCTTGGCGAGCGGGAGAACGGAGACCCAGTACTTC
CASSLASGRTETQYF
>TRBD1|TRBV28|many|TRBJ2-3
TGTGCCAGCAGTTTCTTAAGGACAGGAGAGACCCTCACAGATACGCAGTATTTT
CASSFLRTGETLTDTQYF
>-|TRBV11-2|many|TRBJ2-5
TGTGCCAGCAGCCGTTTCACGATGACCCAGTACTTC
CASSRFTMTQYF
>-|TRBV5-1|many|TRBJ1-4
TGCGCCAGCAGCAATTACAGGCAGTGGGATGAAAAACTGTTTTTT
CASSNYRQWDEKLFF
>TRBD1|TRBV24-1|many|TRBJ2-3
TGTGCCACCAGTGATTTGCCCAGGGGGACAGATACGCAGTATTTT
CATSDLPRGTDTQYF
>-|TRBV7-3|many|TRBJ2-5
TGTGCCAGCAGCTTAAACGGGGGAGCGGAGACCCAGTACTTC
CASSLNGGAETQYF
>-|TRBV6-1|many|TRBJ2-5
TGTGCCAGCAGTGATCGCGGGGTTGGGGAGACCCAGTACTTC
CASSDRGVGETQYF
>-|TRBV3-1|many|TRBJ2-1
TGTGCCAGCAGCCAAGATGGTACTAGATCCGATGAGCAGTTCTTC
CASSQDGTRSDEQFF
>TRBD1|TRBV28|many|TRBJ1-1
TGTGCCAGCAGCCCAGGGGGGTCGAACACTGAAGCTTTCTTT
CASSPGGSNTEAFF
>-|TRBV5-6|-|TRBJ2-3
TGTGCCAGCAGCTTGGTTAAAATCCTAGATACGCAGTATTTT
CASSLVKILDTQYF
>-|TRBV6-1|-|TRBJ2-3
TGTGCCAGCAGAGAAGCAGGGAAGGGGTATTTT
CASREAGKGYF
>TRBD1|TRBV4-1|many|TRBJ2-7
TGCGCCAGCAGCCATCCTAGGGACAGCCACGAGCAGTACTTC
CASSHPRDSHEQYF
>-|TRBV3-1|many|TRBJ2-3
TGTGCCAGCAGCCAAGTGCGCTCAGGGTCAGATACGCAGTATTTT
CASSQVRSGSDTQYF
>-|TRBV5-6|-|TRBJ2-5
TGTGCCAGCGGGACCAGCAAAGAGACCCAGTACTTC
CASGTSKETQYF
>-|TRBV18|many|TRBJ1-5
TGTGCCAGCTCACCAAACGTAGGGGCCGGCAATCAGCCCCAGCATTTT
CASSPNVGAGNQPQHF
>-|TRBV6-4|-|TRBJ2-1
TGTGCCAGCAGTGACAGGCTTGGGGCCGCTCGGCATGAGCAGTTCTTC
CASSDRLGAARHEQFF
>-|TRBV20-1|many|TRBJ1-1
TGCAGTGCTAGAGCACCCGACAGGATAAACACTGAAGCTTTCTTT
CSARAPDRINTEAFF
>TRBD1|TRBV28|many|TRBJ1-4
TGTGCCAGCAGCCCCACTCTTCCGGGACAGTTTAATGAAAAACTGTTTTTT
CASSPTLPGQFNEKLFF
>-|TRBV3-1|-|TRBJ2-5
TGTGCCAGCAGCCGGGGTGGGACTCAGTACTTC
CASSRGGTQYF
>TRBD2|TRBV5-1|-|TRBJ2-7
TGCGCCAGCAGCTTGGCCTGGATGTCGGCTAGCGGGAGTCAGTACGAGCAGTACTTC
CASSLAWMSASGSQYEQYF
>-|TRBV6-5|many|TRBJ2-7
TGTGCCAGCAGTTACCGGGGCTGGGCTACGGACGAGCAGTACTTC
CASSYRGWATDEQYF
>-|TRBV6-1|-|TRBJ2-1
TGTGCCAGCAGCCAACTTGCCGGACAGAACAATGAGCAGTTCTTC
CASSQLAGQNNEQFF
>TRBD1|TRBV6-9|-|TRBJ2-7
TGTGCCAGCAGTTACGAGGGCAGGGGGTCAAACGAGCAGTACTTC
CASSYEGRGSNEQYF
>-|TRBV6-5|-|TRBJ1-1
TGTGCCAGCAGTTACGGACAAGCGGGGGTCACTGAAGCTTTCTTT
CASSYGQAGVTEAFF
>TRBD1|TRBV12-3/TRBV12-4|few|TRBJ2-1
TGTGCCAGCCGCCGGGACAGGGGATACAATGAGCAGTTCTTC
CASRRDRGYNEQFF
>-|TRBV6-2/TRBV6-3|many|TRBJ1-5
TGTGCCAGCAGTCTACAGCTCAATCAGCCCCAGCATTTT
CASSLQLNQPQHF
>-|TRBV20-1|many|TRBJ2-7
TGCAGTGCTCGAGGGGACACCTCCTACGAGCAGTACTTC
CSARGDTSYEQYF
>TRBD1|TRBV12-3/TRBV12-4|many|TRBJ2-7
TGTGCCAGCAGAAAAGTCGGACAGGGGTCCTACGAGCAGTACTTC
CASRKVGQGSYEQYF
>-|TRBV20-1|few|TRBJ2-1
TGCAGTGCTAGAGGTCGTCAAACTTCCTACAATGAGCAGTTCTTC
CSARGRQTSYNEQFF
>-|TRBV27|many|TRBJ2-7
TGTGCCAGCAGTTTGGCGGGACAATTCTACGAGCAGTACTTC
CASSLAGQFYEQYF
>-|TRBV7-8|few|TRBJ2-3
TGTGCCAGCAGCACAGACCTAGCCTTCCCAGATACGCAGTATTTT
CASSTDLAFPDTQYF
>TRBD1|TRBV30|many|TRBJ1-2
TGTGCCTGGAGTGTAGAGTGGACAGGGACCGGCTACACCTTC
CAWSVEWTGTGYTF
>TRBD1|TRBV19|few|TRBJ1-1
TGTGCCACCAATGTGGGACAGATAAACACTGAAGCTTTCTTT
CATNVGQINTEAFF
>-|TRBV28|-|TRBJ1-4
TGTGCCAGCAGTTCACCCGGGCCCCTGGGGGAGGGGGAAAAACTGTTTTTT
CASSSPGPLGEGEKLFF
>TRBD1|TRBV6-1|many|TRBJ2-2
TGTGCCAGCAGTGGACAGGGGGACACCGGGGAGCTGTTTTTT
CASSGQGDTGELFF
>-|TRBV4-1|-|TRBJ1-5
TGCGCCAGCAGCCCAAGACAAGATCAGCCCCAGCATTTT
CASSPRQDQPQHF
>TRBD2|TRBV5-4|-|TRBJ2-3
TGTGCCAGCAGCTTGGGTCCTAGCGGGAGGGCCCGGGATACGCAGTATTTT
CASSLGPSGRARDTQYF
>TRBD2|TRBV11-2|-|TRBJ2-3
TGTGCCAGCAGCCACATGAGGGGCGGGAGGGTTATAGATACGCAGTATTTT
CASSHMRGGRVIDTQYF
>-|TRBV29-1|many|TRBJ2-7
TGCAGCGTGCTTACCATGGGGACATCGCTGTCCTACGAGCAGTACTTC
CSVLTMGTSLSYEQYF
>-|TRBV6-2/TRBV6-3|few|TRBJ2-2
TGTGCCAGCAGTTATGATCGATTAAACACCGGGGAGCTGTTTTTT
CASSYDRLNTGELFF
>TRBD1|TRBV6-1|-|TRBJ2-7
TGTGCCAGCACCCCAGGGGGTTCCTACGAGCAGTACTTC
CASTPGGSYEQYF